This TCR beta chain was profiled in a study of shared clonotypes between healthy human individuals. Study-wide findings and caveats: Of the naive CD4 clonotypes, approximately 5% were shared across several donors.

Per germline, CDR1 SGHTA and CDR2 FQGNSA. With V trimmed by 4 bases and J by 3 bases, 4 bases remained unmatched. There are 14 residues in the CDR3. As to this clone: Its cognate antigen is unknown.

The method was immunoSEQ multiplex PCR; TCRdb's version includes in-frame clones alone and lacks a portion of them. The sample yields 2,100,000 or so clones, roughly 95% seen once. The origin of this receptor is a young man in good health. Sequencing was carried out using naive CD4+ T cells sorted from blood. Documented subset: CD45RA+ positively selected. The rearrangement links TRBV7-2 to TRBJ1-1, with TRBD1 matching 8 bases. The CDR3 coding sequence is TGTGCCAGCAGCTCAGGGGGCGCTTACACTGAAGCTTTCTTT. It specifies CASSSGGAYTEAFF. The variable domain in full, completed from reference TRBV7-2 and TRBJ1-1, reads GAGVSQSPSNKVTEKGKDVELRCDPISGHTALYWYRQSLGQGLEFLIYFQGNSAPDKSGLPSDRFSAERTGGSVSTLTIQRTQQEDSAVYLCASSSGGAYTEAFFGQGTRLTVV.